The text below deals with one TCR beta chain. As yet, its antigen is unknown. Clones were read by immunoSEQ multiplex PCR, and TCRdb kept only the in-frame ones, dropping some. The sample lists approximately 180,000 clones, 80% to 90% occurring once. This sample is part of a study of T cell responses to AZD1222 COVID-19 vaccine. On the study more broadly: Both about-4-week and about-12-week second-dose recipients were combined. Study-wide results and caveats: Spike was spanned by vaccine-associated CD4 TCRs, with dominance at 160-218 and 743-854. Clonal diversity was possibly underestimated; the donors were predominantly white British and more often female. Reportedly, nearly half the spike-specific TCRs target unmutated variant regions.

CDR1 and CDR2 (germline): PRHDT, FYEKMQ (reference sequence). The CDR3 consists of 13 residues. Deletions cut 6 bases from V and 3 bases from J, with 11 bases between. The chain links TRBV13 to TRBJ1-2; D might be TRBD1 (6 bases). This TCR was sampled from an adult in good health. The starting material was peripheral blood, obtained on day 0 of AZD1222 vaccination. CDR3 protein: CASSGGDDYGYTF. The CDR3, as DNA: TGTGCCAGCAGTGGGGGCGATGACTATGGCTACACCTTC.